The 2 T cell receptor beta chains listed next were all sequenced from one sample in a study of control samples from healthy donors and cancer patients. TCRdb's copy holds only in-frame clones and misses some; the assay was immunoSEQ multiplex PCR. The sample shows tens of thousands of clones, 70% of them seen only once. The sample consisted of formalin-fixed, paraffin-embedded tissue. These receptors all stem from a male donor with melanoma.

The count of this clone is one. The V call is TRBV11-2, the J call TRBJ1-2; D is unclear. The CDR3 has 13 amino acids. V shed 5 bases and J shed 8 bases, with 15 bases lying between them. Germline V lookup: CDR1 SGHAT, CDR2 FQNNGV. CDR3 amino acids: CASSRGQTGGYTF. DNA of the CDR3: TGTGCCAGCAGCCGAGGCCAGACGGGCGGCTACACCTTC.

The chain has TRBV5-1 and TRBJ1-1, with 7 bases fitting TRBD1. The germline V gene has CDR1 SGHRS and CDR2 YFSETQ. This CDR3 has 15 amino acids. V was pared by 4 bases and J by 0 bases, with 6 bases of the junction left unmatched. Written as DNA, the CDR3 is TGCGCCAGCAGCCCTTGGGACAGTATGAACACTGAAGCTTTCTTT. Translated, it gives CASSPWDSMNTEAFF.